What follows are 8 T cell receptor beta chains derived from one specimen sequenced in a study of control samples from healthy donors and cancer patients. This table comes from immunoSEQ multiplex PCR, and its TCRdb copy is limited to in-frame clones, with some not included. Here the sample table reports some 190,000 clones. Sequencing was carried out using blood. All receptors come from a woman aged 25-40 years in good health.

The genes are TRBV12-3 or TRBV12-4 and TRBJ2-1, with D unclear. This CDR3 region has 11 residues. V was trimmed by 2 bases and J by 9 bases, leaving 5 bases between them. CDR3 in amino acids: CASSLLSEQFF. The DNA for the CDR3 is TGTGCCAGCAGTTTATTGAGTGAGCAGTTCTTC.

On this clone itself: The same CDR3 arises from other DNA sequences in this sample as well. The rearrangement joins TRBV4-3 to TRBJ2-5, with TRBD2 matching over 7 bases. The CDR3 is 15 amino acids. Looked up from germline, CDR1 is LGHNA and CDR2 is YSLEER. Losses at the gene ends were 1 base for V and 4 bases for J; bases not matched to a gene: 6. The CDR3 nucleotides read TGCGCCAGCAGCCAAGGGGGGGGAGCGGGAGAGACCCAGTACTTC. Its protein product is CASSQGGGAGETQYF.

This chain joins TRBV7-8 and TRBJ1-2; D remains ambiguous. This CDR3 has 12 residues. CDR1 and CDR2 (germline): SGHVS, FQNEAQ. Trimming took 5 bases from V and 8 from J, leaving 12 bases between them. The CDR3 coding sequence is TGTGCCAGCAGCATTCGAGCGGGGGGCTACACCTTC. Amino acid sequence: CASSIRAGGYTF.

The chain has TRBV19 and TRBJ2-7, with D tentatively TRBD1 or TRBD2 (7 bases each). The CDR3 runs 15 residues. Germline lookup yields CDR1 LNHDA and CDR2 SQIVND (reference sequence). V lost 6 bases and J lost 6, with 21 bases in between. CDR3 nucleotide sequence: TGTGCCAGTAGCCAGGGGGGACTAAAGGGACCCGAGCAGTACTTC. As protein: CASSQGGLKGPEQYF.

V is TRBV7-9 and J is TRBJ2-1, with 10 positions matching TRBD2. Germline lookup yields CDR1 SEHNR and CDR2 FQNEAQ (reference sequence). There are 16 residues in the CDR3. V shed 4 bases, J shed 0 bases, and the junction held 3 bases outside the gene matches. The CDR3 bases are TGTGCCAGCAGCTCGACTAGCGGGTACTCCTACAATGAGCAGTTCTTC. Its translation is CASSSTSGYSYNEQFF. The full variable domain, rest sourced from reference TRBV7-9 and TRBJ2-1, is DTGVSQNPRHKITKRGQNVTFRCDPISEHNRLYWYRQTLGQGPEFLTYFQNEAQLEKSRLLSDRFSAERPKGSFSTLEIQRTEQGDSAMYLCASSSTSGYSYNEQFFGPGTRLTVL.

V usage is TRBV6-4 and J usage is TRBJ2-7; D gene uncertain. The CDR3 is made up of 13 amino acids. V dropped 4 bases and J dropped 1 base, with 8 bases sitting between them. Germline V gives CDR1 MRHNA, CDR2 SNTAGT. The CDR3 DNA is TGTGCCAGCAGTGTGGCCAGGTCCTACGAGCAGTACTTC. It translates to CASSVARSYEQYF.

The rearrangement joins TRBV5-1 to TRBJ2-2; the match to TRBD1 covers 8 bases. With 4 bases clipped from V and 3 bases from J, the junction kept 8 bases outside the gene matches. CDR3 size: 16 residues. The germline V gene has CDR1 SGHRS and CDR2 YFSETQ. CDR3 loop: CASSPWTGTDTGELFF. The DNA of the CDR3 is TGCGCCAGCAGCCCGTGGACAGGGACGGACACCGGGGAGCTGTTTTTT.

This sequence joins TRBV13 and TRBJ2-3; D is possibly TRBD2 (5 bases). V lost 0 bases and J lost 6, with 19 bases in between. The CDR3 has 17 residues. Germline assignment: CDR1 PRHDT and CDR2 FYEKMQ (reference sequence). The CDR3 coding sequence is TGTGCCAGCAGCTTAGGGTGGAGGCACAGCAGTTGGGATACGCAGTATTTT. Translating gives CASSLGWRHSSWDTQYF.